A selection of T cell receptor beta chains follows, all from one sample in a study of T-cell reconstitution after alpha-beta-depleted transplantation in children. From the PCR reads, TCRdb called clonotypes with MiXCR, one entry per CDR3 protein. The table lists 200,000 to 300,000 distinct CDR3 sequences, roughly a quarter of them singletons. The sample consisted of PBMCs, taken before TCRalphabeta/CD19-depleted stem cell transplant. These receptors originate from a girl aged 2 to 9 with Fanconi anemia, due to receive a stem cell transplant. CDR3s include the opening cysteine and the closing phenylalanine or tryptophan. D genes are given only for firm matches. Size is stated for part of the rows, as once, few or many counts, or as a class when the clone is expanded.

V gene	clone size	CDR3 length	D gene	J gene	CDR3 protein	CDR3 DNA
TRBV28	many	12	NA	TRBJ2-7	CASSLRDYEQYF	TGTGCCAGCAGTTTGCGAGACTACGAGCAGTACTTC
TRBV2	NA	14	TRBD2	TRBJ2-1	CASSERLAGTEQFF	TGTGCCAGCAGTGAACGCCTAGCGGGGACTGAGCAGTTCTTC
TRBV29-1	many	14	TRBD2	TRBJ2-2	CSVARSGDTGELFF	TGCAGCGTTGCACGGAGCGGGGACACCGGGGAGCTGTTTTTT
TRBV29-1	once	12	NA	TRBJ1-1	CSVGVASTEAFF	TGCAGCGTTGGAGTGGCCTCCACTGAAGCTTTCTTT
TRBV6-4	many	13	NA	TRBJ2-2	CASSDSNAGELFF	TGTGCCAGCAGTGACTCGAACGCCGGGGAGCTGTTTTTT
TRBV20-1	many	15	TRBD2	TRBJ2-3	CSARTPGLRVYTQYF	TGCAGTGCTAGAACCCCGGGACTACGAGTATATACGCAGTATTTT
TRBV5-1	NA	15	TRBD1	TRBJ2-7	CASSLEPGQIYEQYF	TGCGCCAGCAGCTTGGAACCGGGACAGATCTACGAGCAGTACTTC
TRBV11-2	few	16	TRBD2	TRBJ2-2	CASSILAGVWTGELFF	TGTGCCAGCAGCATACTAGCGGGAGTTTGGACCGGGGAGCTGTTTTTT
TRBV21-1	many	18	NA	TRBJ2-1	CASSWLAGEGGPYNEQFF	TGTGCCAGCAGCTGGTTAGCGGGAGAAGGCGGTCCCTACAATGAGCAGTTCTTC
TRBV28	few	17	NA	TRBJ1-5	CASTTIQVPVLDQPQHF	TGTGCCAGCACCACAATACAGGTACCGGTTTTGGATCAGCCCCAGCATTTT
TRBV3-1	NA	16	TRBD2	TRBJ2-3	CASSPLAGGGTDTQYF	TGTGCCAGCAGCCCACTAGCGGGAGGTGGAACAGATACGCAGTATTTT
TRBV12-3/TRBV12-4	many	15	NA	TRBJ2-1	CASSLFGGVYNEQFF	TGTGCCAGCAGTTTGTTCGGGGGTGTATACAATGAGCAGTTCTTC
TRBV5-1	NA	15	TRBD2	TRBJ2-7	CASSSGTSEDYEQYF	TGCGCCAGCAGCTCCGGGACTAGCGAGGACTACGAGCAGTACTTC
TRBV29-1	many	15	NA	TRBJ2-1	CSVEDPAVSYNEQFF	TGCAGCGTTGAAGACCCAGCGGTCTCCTACAATGAGCAGTTCTTC
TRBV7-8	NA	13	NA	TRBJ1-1	CASKIQTASEAFF	TGTGCCAGCAAAATCCAGACAGCTTCTGAAGCTTTCTTT
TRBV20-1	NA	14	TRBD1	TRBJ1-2	CSARDLGTGYGYTF	TGCAGTGCTAGAGATCTCGGGACAGGCTATGGCTACACCTTC
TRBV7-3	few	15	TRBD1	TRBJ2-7	CASSWDRDRAYEQYF	TGTGCCAGCAGCTGGGACCGGGACAGAGCCTACGAGCAGTACTTC
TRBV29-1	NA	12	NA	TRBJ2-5	CSEITSFETQYF	TGCAGCGAAATCACTAGTTTCGAGACCCAGTACTTC
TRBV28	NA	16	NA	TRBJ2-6	CASSLVRLSGANVLTF	TGTGCCAGCAGTTTAGTCCGCCTCTCTGGGGCCAACGTCCTGACTTTC
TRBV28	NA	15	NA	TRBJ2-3	CASSPSDSSTDTQYF	TGTGCCAGCAGTCCATCCGACAGTAGCACAGATACGCAGTATTTT
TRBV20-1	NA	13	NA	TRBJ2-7	CSAGGTADYEQYF	TGCAGTGCTGGAGGGACAGCTGACTACGAGCAGTACTTC
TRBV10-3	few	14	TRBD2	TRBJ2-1	CAIMLAGDQDEQFF	TGTGCCATCATGCTAGCGGGAGACCAGGATGAGCAGTTCTTC
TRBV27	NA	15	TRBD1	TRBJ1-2	CASSLWGQGNYGYTF	TGTGCCAGCAGTTTATGGGGACAGGGGAACTATGGCTACACCTTC
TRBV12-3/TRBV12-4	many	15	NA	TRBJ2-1	CASSLLGGLYNEQFF	TGTGCCAGCAGTTTACTCGGGGGCCTCTACAATGAGCAGTTCTTC
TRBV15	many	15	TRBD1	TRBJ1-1	CATSSPGTGGTEAFF	TGTGCCACCAGCAGCCCCGGGACAGGGGGCACTGAAGCTTTCTTT
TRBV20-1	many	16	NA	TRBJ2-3	CSARDTRLGHTDTQYF	TGCAGTGCTAGAGATACGCGTCTAGGACACACAGATACGCAGTATTTT
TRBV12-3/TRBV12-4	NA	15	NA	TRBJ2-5	CASSGGPPSGETQYF	TGTGCCAGCAGCGGGGGCCCTCCTTCTGGGGAGACCCAGTACTTC
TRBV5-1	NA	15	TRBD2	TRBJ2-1	CASSHSGSGYNEQFF	TGCGCCAGCAGCCATAGCGGGAGTGGCTACAATGAGCAGTTCTTC
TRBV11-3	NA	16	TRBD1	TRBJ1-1	CGSSSRQGRGGAEAFF	TGTGGCAGCAGCTCGCGACAGGGAAGGGGAGGTGCTGAAGCTTTCTTT
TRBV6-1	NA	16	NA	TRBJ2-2	CASRSTGTTNTGELFF	TGTGCCAGCAGGTCGACAGGGACTACGAACACCGGGGAGCTGTTTTTT
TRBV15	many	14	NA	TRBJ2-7	CATSREGGSYEQYF	TGTGCCACCAGCAGAGAAGGGGGATCCTACGAGCAGTACTTC
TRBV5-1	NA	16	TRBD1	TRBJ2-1	CASSLDAGQGSNEQFF	TGCGCCAGCAGCTTGGATGCGGGACAGGGTAGTAATGAGCAGTTCTTC
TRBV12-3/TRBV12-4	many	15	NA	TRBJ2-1	CASSLGSVSYNEQFF	TGTGCCAGCAGTTTGGGTAGCGTCTCCTACAATGAGCAGTTCTTC
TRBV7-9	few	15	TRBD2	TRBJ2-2	CASSLLADNTGELFF	TGTGCCAGCAGCTTACTAGCGGACAACACCGGGGAGCTGTTTTTT
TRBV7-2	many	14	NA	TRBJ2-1	CASSLAGGHNEQFF	TGTGCCAGCAGCTTAGCGGGGGGGCACAATGAGCAGTTCTTC
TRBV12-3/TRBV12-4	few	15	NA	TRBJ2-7	CASSWRGGAFDEQYF	TGTGCCAGCAGTTGGAGGGGGGGGGCCTTCGACGAGCAGTACTTC
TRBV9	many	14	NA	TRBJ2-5	CASSLGLAQETQYF	TGTGCCAGCAGCCTCGGACTGGCTCAAGAGACCCAGTACTTC
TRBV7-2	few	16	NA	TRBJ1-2	CASSPFATGINYGYTF	TGTGCCAGCAGCCCCTTCGCGACAGGTATCAACTATGGCTACACCTTC
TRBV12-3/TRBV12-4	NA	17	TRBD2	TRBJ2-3	CASSSPEIGRWTDTQYF	TGTGCCAGCAGTTCCCCGGAGATCGGGAGGTGGACAGATACGCAGTATTTT
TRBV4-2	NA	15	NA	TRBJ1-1	CASSQDQGMNTEAFF	TGTGCCAGCAGCCAGGACCAGGGGATGAACACTGAAGCTTTCTTT
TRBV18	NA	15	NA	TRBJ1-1	CASSLANSRATEAFF	TGTGCCAGCTCACTTGCCAATTCCCGGGCGACTGAAGCTTTCTTT
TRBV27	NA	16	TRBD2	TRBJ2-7	CASSPLGTSGSLEQYF	TGTGCCAGCAGTCCACTGGGGACTAGCGGGAGTCTAGAGCAGTACTTC
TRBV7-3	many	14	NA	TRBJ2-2	CASSRLPNTGELFF	TGTGCCAGCAGCAGACTACCCAACACCGGGGAGCTGTTTTTT
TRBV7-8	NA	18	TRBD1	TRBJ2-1	CASRQIFLDRGRYNEQFF	TGTGCCAGCAGACAAATCTTTCTAGACAGGGGCCGATACAATGAGCAGTTCTTC
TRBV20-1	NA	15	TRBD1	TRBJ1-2	CSANGGTGGAYGYTF	TGCAGTGCTAACGGCGGGACAGGGGGCGCCTATGGCTACACCTTC
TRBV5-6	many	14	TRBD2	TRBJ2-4	CASSELAGGNIQYF	TGTGCCAGCAGCGAACTAGCGGGGGGAAACATTCAGTACTTC
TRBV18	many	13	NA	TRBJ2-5	CASSPRGKETQYF	TGTGCCAGCTCACCCCGGGGAAAAGAGACCCAGTACTTC
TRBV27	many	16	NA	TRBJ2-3	CASSSDLALSTDTQYF	TGTGCCAGCAGTTCTGATCTAGCGCTTAGCACAGATACGCAGTATTTT
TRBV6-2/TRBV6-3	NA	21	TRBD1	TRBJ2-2	CASSYSPSRQYRGQWTGELFF	TGTGCCAGCAGTTACTCGCCGTCTCGGCAATACAGGGGGCAGTGGACCGGGGAGCTGTTTTTT
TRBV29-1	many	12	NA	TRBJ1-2	CSVPQENYGYTF	TGCAGCGTCCCACAAGAAAACTATGGCTACACCTTC
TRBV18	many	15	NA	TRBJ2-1	CASSPMRVLNNEQFF	TGTGCCAGCTCGCCGATGAGGGTGCTAAACAATGAGCAGTTCTTC
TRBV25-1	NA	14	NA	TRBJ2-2	CASSEWPITGELFF	TGTGCCAGCAGTGAGTGGCCGATCACCGGGGAGCTGTTTTTT
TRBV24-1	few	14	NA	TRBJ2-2	CATSDQTGTGELFF	TGTGCCACCAGTGATCAAACAGGGACCGGGGAGCTGTTTTTT
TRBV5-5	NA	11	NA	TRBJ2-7	CASSLTIEQYF	TGTGCCAGCAGCTTAACGATCGAGCAGTACTTC
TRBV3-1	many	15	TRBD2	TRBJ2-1	CASSQVGGAHNEQFF	TGTGCCAGCAGCCAAGTCGGGGGGGCCCACAATGAGCAGTTCTTC
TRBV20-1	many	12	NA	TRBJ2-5	CSPLGLQETQYF	TGCAGCCCCCTCGGGCTTCAAGAGACCCAGTACTTC
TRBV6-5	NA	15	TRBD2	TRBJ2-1	CASSYSVAGAGEQFF	TGTGCCAGCAGTTACTCGGTAGCGGGAGCCGGTGAGCAGTTCTTC